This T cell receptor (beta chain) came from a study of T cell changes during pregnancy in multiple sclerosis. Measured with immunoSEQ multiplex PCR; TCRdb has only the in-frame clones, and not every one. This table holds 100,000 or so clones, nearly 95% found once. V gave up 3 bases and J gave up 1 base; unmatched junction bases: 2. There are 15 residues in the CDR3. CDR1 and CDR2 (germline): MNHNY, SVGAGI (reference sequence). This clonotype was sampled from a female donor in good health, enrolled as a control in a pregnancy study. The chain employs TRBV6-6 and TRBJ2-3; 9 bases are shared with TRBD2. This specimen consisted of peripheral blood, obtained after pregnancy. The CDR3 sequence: CASSYRTSGTDTQYF. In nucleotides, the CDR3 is TGTGCCAGCAGTTATCGGACTAGCGGCACAGATACGCAGTATTTT.